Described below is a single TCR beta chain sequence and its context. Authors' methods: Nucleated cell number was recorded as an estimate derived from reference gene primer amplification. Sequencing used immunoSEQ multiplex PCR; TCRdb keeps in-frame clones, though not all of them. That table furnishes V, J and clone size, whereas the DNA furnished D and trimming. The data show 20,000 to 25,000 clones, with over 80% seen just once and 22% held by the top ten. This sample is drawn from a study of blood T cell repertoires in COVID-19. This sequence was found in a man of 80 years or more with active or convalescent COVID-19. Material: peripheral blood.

CDR3 sequence: CASSPTGYTGELFF. CDR3 coding DNA: TGTGCCAGCTCACCGACAGGGTACACCGGGGAGCTGTTTTTT. The chain links TRBV18 to TRBJ2-2; 7 bases map to TRBD1. The CDR3 runs 14 residues. V gave up 3 bases and J gave up 3 bases; unmatched junction bases: 1. Germline-derived CDR1 and CDR2 are KGHSH and LQKENI.